Presented here are 26 T cell receptor beta chains from one specimen sequenced in a study of vaccination effects on CD4 cells after COVID-19. This table comes from immunoSEQ multiplex PCR, and its TCRdb copy is limited to in-frame clones, with some not included. The sample lists 70,000 or so clones, roughly four fifths occurring once. For these receptors, no antigen is known. Scientists isolated CD4+ T cells after a roughly ten-day culture period ended. Sample: CD4+ T cells from PBMCs cultured without peptide, taken before COVID-19 vaccination. The receptor set was obtained from a human donor who received a COVID-19 vaccine.

V gene TRBV7-9 combines with J gene TRBJ1-1, with 9 bases aligning to TRBD1. V lost 5 bases, J lost 4 bases, and 2 bases stayed unmatched. CDR1 SEHNR and CDR2 FQNEAQ come from the germline V gene (reference sequence). This CDR3 has 13 amino acids. The CDR3 sequence: CASSQTGGTEAFF. The CDR3 nucleotides read TGTGCCAGCAGCCAGACAGGGGGCACTGAAGCTTTCTTT.

The rearrangement uses TRBV5-1 and TRBJ2-1, with D possibly called TRBD1 or TRBD2 (5 bases each). The CDR3 spans 15 residues. The V and J ends lost 5 bases and 0 bases respectively, with 12 bases between them. Germline V lookup: CDR1 SGHRS, CDR2 YFSETQ. The CDR3 DNA reads as TGCGCCAGCAGTCCCGGGGCAGTCTCCTACAATGAGCAGTTCTTC. Protein sequence: CASSPGAVSYNEQFF.

There are a few counts of this clone. V gene TRBV18 combines with J gene TRBJ1-1, with no clear D. Trimming removed 2 bases at V and 3 bases at J, with 7 bases between. The CDR3 runs 13 residues. CDR1 is KGHSH and CDR2 is LQKENI in the germline V gene. The CDR3 nucleotides are TGTGCCAGCTCACCAAACAAGGACACTGAAGCTTTCTTT. It translates to CASSPNKDTEAFF.

With regard to this clone: This CDR3 is also generated by other DNA sequences in the sample. This chain joins TRBV12-3 or TRBV12-4 and TRBJ2-5; D possibly matches TRBD1 or TRBD2 (6 bases each). The CDR3 is made up of 13 amino acids. The V gene lost 2 bases and the J gene lost 3 bases, with 7 bases spanning the gap. The CDR3: CASSLRGEETQYF. In DNA form, the CDR3 reads TGTGCCAGCAGTTTAAGGGGGGAAGAGACCCAGTACTTC.

The chain links TRBV19 to TRBJ2-2; TRBD1 is a possible D gene (6 bases). Germline assignment: CDR1 LNHDA and CDR2 SQIVND (reference sequence). V was cut by 8 bases and J by 5 bases, with 12 bases left in between. The CDR3 spans 13 residues. For the CDR3, the DNA is TGTGCCAGTGGGGGCATTGGGACCGGGGAGCTGTTTTTT. This codes for CASGGIGTGELFF.

The chain recombines TRBV7-9 with TRBJ1-4; D perhaps matches TRBD1 (6 bases). Between the trimmed V and J ends, which lost 5 bases and 0 bases, there was a span of 7 bases. There are 14 residues in the CDR3. From germline, CDR1 is SEHNR and CDR2 FQNEAQ (reference sequence). Here the CDR3 reads CASSRTATNEKLFF. The CDR3 DNA sequence: TGTGCCAGCAGCCGGACAGCAACTAATGAAAAACTGTTTTTT.

In its sample, this clone was seen once. This chain uses TRBV2 with TRBJ1-5; the D is unclear. The V end was cut by 4 bases, the J end by 4 bases, with 8 bases between. This CDR3 has 13 amino acids. Germline V CDR1 and CDR2: SNHLY, FYNNEI. For the CDR3, the DNA is TGTGCCAGCAGTGCGGACCGGAATCAGCCCCAGCATTTT. Translating it yields CASSADRNQPQHF. Filled out from reference TRBV2 and TRBJ1-5, the complete variable domain reads EPEVTQTPSHQVTQMGQEVILRCVPISNHLYFYWYRQILGQKVEFLVSFYNNEISEKSEIFDDQFSVERPDGSNFTLKIRSTKLEDSAMYFCASSADRNQPQHFGDGTRLSIL.

This chain links TRBV18 with TRBJ2-7, with D unclear. Germline V gene sequence: CDR1 KGHSH, CDR2 LQKENI. The ends were cut back, 4 bases at V and 3 bases at J, with 10 bases in the middle. This CDR3 spans 13 amino acids. The CDR3 DNA is TGTGCCAGCTCACTAGCCCCTTTCTACGAGCAGTACGTC. It is translated as CASSLAPFYEQYV.

V and J are TRBV28 and TRBJ1-2; D remains ambiguous. The V end lost 4 bases, the J end lost 8 bases, and 11 bases lay between the germline ends. Germline CDR1 MDHEN, CDR2 SYDVKM. The CDR3 length is 12 residues. The CDR3 sequence: CASSSRGPGYTF. The CDR3 bases are TGTGCCAGCAGTTCTCGGGGTCCGGGCTACACCTTC.

This clone showed up just once. This chain connects TRBV7-2 to TRBJ2-3; D is uncertain. Between the trimmed V and J ends, which lost 1 base and 4 bases, there was a span of 12 bases. The CDR3 contains 15 residues. The germline CDR1 and CDR2 sequences are SGHTA and FQGNSA. The CDR3 coding sequence is TGTGCCAGCAGCTTAGTTCGCGATGGTTCAGATACGCAGTATTTT. This gives the protein CASSLVRDGSDTQYF.

This clone was observed a single time. The chain joins TRBV5-8 to TRBJ1-1; D gene unclear. From germline, CDR1 is SGHTS and CDR2 YDEGEE. Trimming removed 7 bases at V and 1 base at J, with 17 bases between. The CDR3 is 15 amino acids. Here the CDR3 reads CASPAFSQSNTEAFF. DNA of the CDR3: TGTGCCAGCCCAGCTTTCTCTCAGTCGAACACTGAAGCTTTCTTT.

This clone was seen a few times. The chain couples TRBV27 to TRBJ1-6; possibly TRBD1 for D (5 bases). From germline, CDR1 is MNHEY and CDR2 SMNVEV (reference sequence). The CDR3 loop spans 15 amino acids. With 5 bases removed from V and 8 bases from J, the gap between germline ends came to 16 bases. The CDR3 spells CASSPSRQLYSPLHF. In DNA form, the CDR3 reads TGTGCCAGCAGTCCAAGTAGACAGTTATATTCACCCCTCCACTTT.

The table lists this clone with a few counts. This chain joins TRBV7-9 and TRBJ1-4; D is perhaps TRBD1 (6 bases). Looked up from germline, CDR1 is SEHNR and CDR2 is FQNEAQ (reference sequence). The CDR3 length is 15 residues. Trimming took 5 bases from V and 8 from J, leaving 18 bases between them. The CDR3, as DNA: TGTGCCAGCAGCGACCCGACAGGTTTACGAGAAAAACTGTTTTTT. It is translated as CASSDPTGLREKLFF.

This clone came up a few times. The CDR3 DNA sequence: TGTGCCAGCTCACCGGGACAGGGGATCACCGGGGAGCTGTTTTTT. Translation: CASSPGQGITGELFF. The chain combines TRBV18 with TRBJ2-2; 10 bases align to TRBD1. V was clipped by 3 bases and J by 4 bases; unmatched bases: 2. The germline gives CDR1 KGHSH, CDR2 LQKENI. This CDR3 has 15 residues. Using reference TRBV18 and TRBJ2-2 for the parts outside the CDR3, the full variable domain is NAGVMQNPRHLVRRRGQEARLRCSPMKGHSHVYWYRQLPEEGLKFMVYLQKENIIDESGMPKERFSAEFPKEGPSILRIQQVVRGDSAAYFCASSPGQGITGELFFGEGSRLTVL.

The count of this clone is one. The chain combines TRBV7-2 with TRBJ2-1, with 10 bases matching TRBD1. Germline CDR1 is SGHTA and CDR2 is FQGNSA. The V segment lost 6 bases and the J segment 3 bases; nucleotides outside the gene matches: 11. The CDR3 loop spans 17 amino acids. The CDR3 DNA is TGTGCCAGCAGGCCGGGACAGGGGACAGTGGGCTACAATGAGCAGTTCTTC. Protein sequence: CASRPGQGTVGYNEQFF.

The V call is TRBV25-1, the J call TRBJ2-1; 8 bases align to TRBD1. Germline CDR1 reads MGHDK; CDR2 reads SYGVNS. The trim removed 5 bases at V and 0 bases at J, leaving 6 bases unmatched. CDR3 size: 16 residues. The CDR3 protein is CASSPATGDSYNEQFF. In nucleotides, the CDR3 is TGTGCCAGCAGTCCGGCGACAGGGGACTCCTACAATGAGCAGTTCTTC.

The V gene is TRBV7-2, the J gene TRBJ1-3; TRBD1 aligns across 8 bases. The germline CDR1 and CDR2 sequences are SGHTA and FQGNSA. V trimming: 4 bases; J trimming: 4 bases; junction bases outside the gene matches: 6. CDR3 length equals 15 residues. The DNA for the CDR3 is TGTGCCAGCAGCTCGCAGGGGGCAAACGGAAACACCATATATTTT. Its translation: CASSSQGANGNTIYF. The variable domain in full, with the rest retrieved from reference TRBV7-2 and TRBJ1-3, is GAGVSQSPSNKVTEKGKDVELRCDPISGHTALYWYRQSLGQGLEFLIYFQGNSAPDKSGLPSDRFSAERTGGSVSTLTIQRTQQEDSAVYLCASSSQGANGNTIYFGEGSWLTVV.

This clone occurred a few times. V and J are TRBV18 and TRBJ2-1, with D perhaps matching TRBD2 (6 bases). The CDR3 runs 13 residues. Trimming cost V 5 bases and J 10 bases, with 15 bases left between them. Germline CDR1 is KGHSH and CDR2 is LQKENI. The CDR3 DNA is TGTGCCAGCTCAGAAGGGCTAGCGAGGGAGCAGTTCTTC. Amino acids: CASSEGLAREQFF. Variable domain in full (rest from reference TRBV18 and TRBJ2-1): NAGVMQNPRHLVRRRGQEARLRCSPMKGHSHVYWYRQLPEEGLKFMVYLQKENIIDESGMPKERFSAEFPKEGPSILRIQQVVRGDSAAYFCASSEGLAREQFFGPGTRLTVL.

This clone occurred once. The rearrangement uses TRBV7-2 and TRBJ2-5; the D is unclear. Germline CDR1 SGHTA, CDR2 FQGNSA. Trimming pared 5 bases from V and 0 bases from J, leaving 10 bases between. The CDR3 runs to 14 residues. CDR3 sequence reads: CASSPGQYQETQYF. DNA of the CDR3: TGTGCCAGCAGCCCCGGCCAGTACCAAGAGACCCAGTACTTC.

This rearrangement joins TRBV5-6 to TRBJ1-5; 8 nucleotides agree with TRBD1. V gave up 4 bases and J gave up 1 base; unmatched junction bases: 10. In germline, CDR1 is SGHDT, CDR2 YYEEEE. The CDR3 consists of 17 residues. CDR3 in amino acids: CASSRADRGGSNQPQHF. The CDR3 nucleotides are TGTGCCAGCAGCAGGGCCGACAGGGGAGGAAGCAATCAGCCCCAGCATTTT.

The V gene is TRBV2, the J gene TRBJ2-2; TRBD1 aligns across 9 bases. V lost 6 bases and J lost 3; bases outside the gene matches: 5. The germline CDR1 and CDR2 sequences are SNHLY and FYNNEI. The CDR3 runs to 15 residues. This chain's CDR3 is CASSRTGVDTGELFF. The CDR3 nucleotides read TGTGCCAGCAGCAGGACAGGGGTGGACACCGGGGAGCTGTTTTTT.

The V gene is TRBV5-6, the J gene TRBJ1-5; 7 bases line up with TRBD1. CDR1 SGHDT and CDR2 YYEEEE come from the germline V gene. This CDR3 has 15 amino acids. V shed 3 bases and J 1 base; nucleotides not matched to a gene: 4. The CDR3 sequence: CASSSTGKSNQPQHF. The CDR3 DNA reads TGTGCCAGCAGCTCGACAGGGAAGAGCAATCAGCCCCAGCATTTT.

The chain carries TRBV9 and TRBJ2-3; 11 nucleotides match TRBD2. This CDR3 has 16 amino acids. Germline V gene data show CDR1 as SGDLS and CDR2 as YYNGEE. The V gene end was trimmed by 0 bases and the J gene end by 5 bases; junction bases not matched to a gene: 5. CDR3 protein: CASSVVSGGAKDTQYF. For the CDR3, the DNA is TGTGCCAGCAGCGTAGTTAGCGGGGGGGCCAAAGATACGCAGTATTTT.

This clone has just a few counts. A read error may produce the germline difference seen at one junction end. This chain connects TRBV11-1 to TRBJ1-6; D is unclear. Germline-derived CDR1 and CDR2 are SGHAT and FQDESV (reference sequence). The CDR3 is 15 amino acids. The CDR3 is CASSSLGSSNSPLHF. CDR3 bases: TGTGCCAGCAGCTCCCTCGGGTCCTCTAATTCACCCCTCCACTTT. Full variable domain (missing parts from reference TRBV11-1 and TRBJ1-6): EAEVAQSPRYKITEKSQAVAFWCDPISGHATLYWYRQILGQGPELLVQFQDESVVDDSQLPKDRFSAERLKGVDSTLKIQPAELGDSAMYLCASSSLGSSNSPLHFGNGTRLTVT.

The genes are TRBV5-8 and TRBJ2-7, with D unclear. Per the germline V gene, CDR1 is SGHTS and CDR2 is YDEGEE. The CDR3 sequence is 14 residues long. V was cut by 7 bases and J by 5 bases, with 19 bases left in between. In DNA form, the CDR3 reads TGTGCCAGCGGCGACGGACCGACAATGCACGAGCAGTACGTC. This sequence encodes CASGDGPTMHEQYV.

The J gene is TRBJ1-1, the V gene TRBV9, with no clear D. This CDR3 spans 14 amino acids. Trimming left V 4 bases short and J 6 bases short, with 16 bases between. The germline CDR1 and CDR2 sequences are SGDLS and YYNGEE. CDR3 DNA: TGTGCCAGCAGCCCCCGTCCGGACTGGGCTGAAGCTTTCTTT. This codes for CASSPRPDWAEAFF. The full variable domain, rest sourced from reference TRBV9 and TRBJ1-1, is DSGVTQTPKHLITATGQRVTLRCSPRSGDLSVYWYQQSLDQGLQFLIQYYNGEERAKGNILERFSAQQFPDLHSELNLSSLELGDSALYFCASSPRPDWAEAFFGQGTRLTVV.